This T cell receptor (beta chain) stems from a study of CD4+ T cells in melanoma. Points from the study as a whole: Neoantigen-specific CD4+ T cells in melanoma reportedly had diverse differentiation states.

The protocol was immunoSEQ multiplex PCR, while the TCRdb copy is restricted to in-frame clones and leaves out a portion. The repertoire includes around 100,000 clones, over 80% of them detected once, and 2.5% to 3.5% sits in the top ten. The junction had 5 bases not matched to a gene; V was cut back by 5 bases and J by 2 bases. The CDR3 extends over 14 amino acids. From germline, CDR1 is SNHLY and CDR2 FYNNEI. With regard to this clone: Its target is not known.

The sample was peripheral blood. The chain is built from TRBV2 and TRBJ1-2; 7 bases map to TRBD1. This TCR derives from a human donor with melanoma. The CDR3, as DNA: TGTGCCAGCAGTTACGTACAGGGGAACTATGGCTACACCTTC. Translation gives CASSYVQGNYGYTF.